The clone carrying this T cell receptor (beta chain) turned up a few times. The target antigen is unknown. With 2 bases removed from V and 2 bases from J, the gap between germline ends came to 10 bases. CDR3 length: 14 residues. Germline CDR1 DFQATT, CDR2 SNEGSKA (reference sequence). Carried by the TCR beta cDNA libraries were unique molecular identifiers. Each CDR3 protein gets one entry after TCRdb re-called the PCR reads with MiXCR. The data contain about 540,000 distinct CDR3 sequences, less than 40% of them seen just once; the ten biggest clones take up about 6%. This entry is derived from a study of post-analysis software for immune sequencing data. Broader study findings: Several TRBV segments occurring more often in patients than controls included TRBV5-6, TRBV5-1 and TRBV20-1. Compared against controls, patients with multiple sclerosis displayed significantly lower normalized Chao1 diversity.

Specimen: blood. This sequence originates from a girl aged 2 to 17 with multiple sclerosis. This chain links TRBV20-1 with TRBJ1-5; D call uncertain. Written as DNA, the CDR3 is TGCAGTGCTAGATCCGGGGTCGGCAATCAGCCCCAGCATTTT. Protein product: CSARSGVGNQPQHF.